This T cell receptor beta chain emerged from a study of cytotoxic CD8 clonotypes in ibrutinib-treated CLL. Study conclusions and caveats: Clonality (at baseline) was higher than in age-matched healthy donors and tracked circulating CD8+ T-cell counts.

Comment on this clone: Its specificity is not known.

The CDR3 covers 13 residues. The V and J ends lost 2 bases and 5 bases respectively, with 9 bases between them. Germline-derived CDR1 and CDR2 are WNHNN and SYGVQD (reference sequence). Assay: immunoSEQ multiplex PCR; the TCRdb copy retains only in-frame clones and omits some. The sample contains tens of thousands of clones, 70% to 90% of which appear only once. The V call is TRBV10-1, the J call TRBJ1-2; unclear D gene. The source is a human donor with chronic lymphocytic leukemia. Source: PBMCs, taken before ibrutinib treatment. CDR3 nucleotide sequence: TGCGCCAGCAGTGAGAATCCTCAATATGGCTACACCTTC. Its protein product is CASSENPQYGYTF.